This paragraph covers one T cell receptor (beta chain) sequence. The CDR3 covers 14 residues. The V end lost 0 bases, the J end lost 4 bases, and 10 bases lay between the germline ends. Germline loops: CDR1 SGHTA, CDR2 FQGTGA. The data were obtained in a study of T cells in Graves' hyperthyroidism and ophthalmopathy. The authors took PBMCs from over 8.5 ml fresh peripheral blood. Amplified TCR beta CDR3 regions came from RNA transcripts. First-round RT-PCR with HTBI primers amplified the TCR CDR3 region. TCRdb used MiXCR to reprocess the multiplex PCR reads, holding one entry per CDR3 protein. The sample records nearly 750,000 distinct CDR3 sequences, roughly a third being singletons.

Sequenced: blood. The gene calls are TRBV7-3 and TRBJ2-7; no definite D call. This TCR derives from a woman aged 40 to 50 with Graves' hyperthyroidism. In DNA form, the CDR3 reads TGTGCCAGCAGCTTAACAGCTTACACTTACGAGCAGTACTTC. This sequence encodes CASSLTAYTYEQYF.